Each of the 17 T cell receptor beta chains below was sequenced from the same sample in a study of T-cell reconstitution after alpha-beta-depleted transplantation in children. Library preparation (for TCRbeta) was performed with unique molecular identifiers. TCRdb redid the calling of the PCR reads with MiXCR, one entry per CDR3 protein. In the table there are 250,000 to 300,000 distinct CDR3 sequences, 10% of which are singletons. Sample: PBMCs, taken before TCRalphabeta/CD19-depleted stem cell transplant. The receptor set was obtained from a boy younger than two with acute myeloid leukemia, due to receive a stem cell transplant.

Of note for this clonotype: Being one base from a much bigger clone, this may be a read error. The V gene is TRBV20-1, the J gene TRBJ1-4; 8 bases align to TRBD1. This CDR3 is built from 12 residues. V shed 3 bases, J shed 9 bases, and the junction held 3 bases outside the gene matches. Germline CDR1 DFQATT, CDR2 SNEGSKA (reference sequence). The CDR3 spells CSARRTGQKLFF. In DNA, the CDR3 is TGCAGTGCTAGGCGGACAGGGCAAAAACTGTTTTTT.

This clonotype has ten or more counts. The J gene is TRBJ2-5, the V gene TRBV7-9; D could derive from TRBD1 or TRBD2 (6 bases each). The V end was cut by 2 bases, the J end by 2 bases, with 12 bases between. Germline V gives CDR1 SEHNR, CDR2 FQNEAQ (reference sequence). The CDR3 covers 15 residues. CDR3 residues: CASSLKGGLQETQYF. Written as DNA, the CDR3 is TGTGCCAGCAGCTTAAAGGGGGGCCTGCAAGAGACCCAGTACTTC.

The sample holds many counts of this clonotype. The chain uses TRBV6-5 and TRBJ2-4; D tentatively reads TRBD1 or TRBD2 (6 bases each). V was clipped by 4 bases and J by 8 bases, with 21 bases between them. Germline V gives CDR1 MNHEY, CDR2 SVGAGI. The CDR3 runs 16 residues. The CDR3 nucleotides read TGTGCCAGCAGTTTCAACAGGGTGGGGGGTGGAGACATTCAGTACTTC. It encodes CASSFNRVGGGDIQYF.

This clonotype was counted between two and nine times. The CDR3 loop reads CASSSIGGNEQFF. In DNA form, the CDR3 reads TGCGCCAGCAGCTCCATAGGGGGGAATGAGCAGTTCTTC. The V call is TRBV5-1, the J call TRBJ2-1, with D possibly being TRBD1 or TRBD2 (6 bases each). Per germline, CDR1 SGHRS and CDR2 YFSETQ. The germline V and J ends were trimmed by 3 bases and 7 bases, with 11 bases remaining between them. The length of the CDR3 is 13 residues.

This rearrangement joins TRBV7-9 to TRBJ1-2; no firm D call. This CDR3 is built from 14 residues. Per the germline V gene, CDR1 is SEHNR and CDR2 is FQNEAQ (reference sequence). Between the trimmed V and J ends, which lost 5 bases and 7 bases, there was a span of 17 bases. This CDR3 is CASSPGILYSGYTF. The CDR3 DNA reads TGTGCCAGCAGCCCCGGGATCCTATATTCTGGCTACACCTTC.

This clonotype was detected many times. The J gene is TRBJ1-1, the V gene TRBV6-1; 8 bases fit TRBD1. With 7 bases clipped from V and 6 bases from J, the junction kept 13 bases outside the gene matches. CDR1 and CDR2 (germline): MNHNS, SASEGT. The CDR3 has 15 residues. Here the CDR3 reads CASIPTGVARAEAFF. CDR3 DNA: TGTGCCAGCATTCCGACAGGGGTGGCTAGGGCTGAAGCTTTCTTT.

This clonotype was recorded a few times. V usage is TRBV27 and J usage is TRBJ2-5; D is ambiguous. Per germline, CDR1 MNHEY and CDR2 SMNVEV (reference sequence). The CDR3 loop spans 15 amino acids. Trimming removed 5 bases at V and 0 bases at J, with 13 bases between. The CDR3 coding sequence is TGTGCCAGCAGTCAATTAACAGATTACCAAGAGACCCAGTACTTC. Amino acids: CASSQLTDYQETQYF.

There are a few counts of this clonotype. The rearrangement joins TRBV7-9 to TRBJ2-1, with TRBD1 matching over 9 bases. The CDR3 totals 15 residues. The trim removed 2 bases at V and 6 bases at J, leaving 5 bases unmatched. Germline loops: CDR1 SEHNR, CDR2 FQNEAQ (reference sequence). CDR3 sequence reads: CASSLQQGAGNEQFF. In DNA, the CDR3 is TGTGCCAGCAGCTTACAACAGGGGGCTGGCAATGAGCAGTTCTTC.

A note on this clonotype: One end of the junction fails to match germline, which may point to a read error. In DNA, the CDR3 is TGTGCCAGCAGCTTAGCAGGGGTTTTAGTCTCTGGGGCCAACGTCCTGTCTTTC. It specifies CASSLAGVLVSGANVLSF. This sequence joins TRBV7-2 and TRBJ2-6, with D possibly matching TRBD1 (5 bases). CDR1 SGHTA and CDR2 FQGNSA come from the germline V gene. The CDR3 runs 18 residues.

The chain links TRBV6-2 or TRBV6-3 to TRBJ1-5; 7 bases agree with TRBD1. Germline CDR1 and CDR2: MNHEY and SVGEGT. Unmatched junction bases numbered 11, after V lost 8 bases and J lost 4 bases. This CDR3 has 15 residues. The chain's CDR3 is CASQELGQPNQPQHF. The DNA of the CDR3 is TGTGCCAGCCAAGAGCTGGGACAGCCAAATCAGCCCCAGCATTTT.

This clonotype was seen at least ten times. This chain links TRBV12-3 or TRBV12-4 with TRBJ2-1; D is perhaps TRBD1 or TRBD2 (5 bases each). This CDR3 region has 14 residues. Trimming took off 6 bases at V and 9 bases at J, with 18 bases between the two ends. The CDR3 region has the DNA TGTGCCAGCAGGCCGGGACCGCGCAGGGTTGAGCAGTTCTTC. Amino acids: CASRPGPRRVEQFF.

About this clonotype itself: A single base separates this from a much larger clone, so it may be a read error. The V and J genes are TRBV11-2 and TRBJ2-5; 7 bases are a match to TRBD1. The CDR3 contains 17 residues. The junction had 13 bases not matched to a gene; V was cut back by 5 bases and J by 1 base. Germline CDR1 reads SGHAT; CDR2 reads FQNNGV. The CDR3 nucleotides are TGTGCCAGCAGCCTGCCCCCGGACAGGTCGGGCCAAGAGACCCAGTACTTC. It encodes CASSLPPDRSGQETQYF.

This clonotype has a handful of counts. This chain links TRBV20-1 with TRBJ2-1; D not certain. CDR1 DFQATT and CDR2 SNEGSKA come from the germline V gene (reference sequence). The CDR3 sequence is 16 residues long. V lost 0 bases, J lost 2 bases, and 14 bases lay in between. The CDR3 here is CSARDFRVFTYNEQFF. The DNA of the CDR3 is TGCAGTGCTAGAGACTTTCGAGTCTTCACCTACAATGAGCAGTTCTTC.

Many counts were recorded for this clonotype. CDR3 in DNA: TGTGCCACCCCGGGGGGGGGTAGGACAGGGCAGTATTTT. Translation: CATPGGGRTGQYF. V usage is TRBV13 and J usage is TRBJ2-3; D perhaps matches TRBD2 (8 bases). Trimming stripped 10 bases from V and 11 bases from J, with 22 bases between. Germline CDR1 reads PRHDT; CDR2 reads FYEKMQ (reference sequence). This CDR3 region has 13 residues.

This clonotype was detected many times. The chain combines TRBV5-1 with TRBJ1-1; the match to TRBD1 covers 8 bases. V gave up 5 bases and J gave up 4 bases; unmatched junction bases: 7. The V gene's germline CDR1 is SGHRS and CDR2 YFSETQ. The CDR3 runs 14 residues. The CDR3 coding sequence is TGCGCCAGCAGAGGTAGGACAGGGCCCACTGAAGCTTTCTTT. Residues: CASRGRTGPTEAFF.

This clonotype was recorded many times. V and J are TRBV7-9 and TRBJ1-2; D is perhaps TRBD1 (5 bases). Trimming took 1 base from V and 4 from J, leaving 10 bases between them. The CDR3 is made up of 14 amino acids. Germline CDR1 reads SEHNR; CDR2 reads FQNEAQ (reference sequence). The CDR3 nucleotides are TGTGCCAGCAGCTTAGACGGGGCCCTCTATGGCTACACCTTC. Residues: CASSLDGALYGYTF.

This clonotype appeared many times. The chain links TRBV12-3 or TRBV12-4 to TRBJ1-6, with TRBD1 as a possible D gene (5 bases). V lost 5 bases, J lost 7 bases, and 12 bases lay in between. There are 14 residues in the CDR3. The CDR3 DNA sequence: TGTGCCAGCAGTACCAGGGTATCCAATTCACCCCTCCACTTT. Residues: CASSTRVSNSPLHF.